This T cell receptor (beta chain) derives from a study of shared clonotypes between healthy human individuals. After removal of 0 bases from V and 7 bases from J, the junction contained 18 bases not matched to a gene. CDR1 and CDR2 (germline): SGHRS, YFSETQ. The CDR3 has 19 residues. A word on this clone: Its cognate antigen is unknown.

Profiled with immunoSEQ multiplex PCR; TCRdb holds only in-frame clones, not every one. The table has 2 million to 2.5 million clones, 90% to 96% seen once. Donors, healthy HIV-negative adults, lacked recent acute infections or vaccinations. The study's findings and limits: What naive subsets generally showed was a larger estimated richness than memory subsets showed. Non-shared clonotypes had lower generation probabilities than those shared by all four donors.

Sequenced: naive CD4+ T cells sorted from blood. Subset denoted: CD45RA+ positively selected. V gene TRBV5-1 combines with J gene TRBJ2-1, with TRBD2 matching over 8 bases. The source is a man aged 18 to 30 in good health. The CDR3 bases are TGCGCCAGCAGCTTGGGGTTACCGGCTAGCGGGTTAGTACGGAATGAGCAGTTCTTC. This gives the protein CASSLGLPASGLVRNEQFF.